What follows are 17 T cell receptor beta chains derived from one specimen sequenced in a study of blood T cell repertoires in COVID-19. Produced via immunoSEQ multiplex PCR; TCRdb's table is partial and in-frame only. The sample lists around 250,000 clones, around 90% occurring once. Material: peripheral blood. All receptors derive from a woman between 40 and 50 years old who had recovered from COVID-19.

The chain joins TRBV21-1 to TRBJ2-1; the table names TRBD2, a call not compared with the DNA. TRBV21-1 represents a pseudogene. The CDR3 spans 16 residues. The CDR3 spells CASEMSSALGGNEQFF. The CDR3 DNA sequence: TGTGCCAGTGAAATGTCTAGCGCCCTAGGTGGGAATGAGCAGTTCTTC.

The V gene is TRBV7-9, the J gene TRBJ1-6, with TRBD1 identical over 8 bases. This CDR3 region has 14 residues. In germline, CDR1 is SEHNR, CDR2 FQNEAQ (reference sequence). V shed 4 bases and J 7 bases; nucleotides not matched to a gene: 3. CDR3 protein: CASSSGGPNSPLHF. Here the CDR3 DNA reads TGTGCCAGCAGCTCAGGGGGCCCAAATTCACCCCTCCACTTT.

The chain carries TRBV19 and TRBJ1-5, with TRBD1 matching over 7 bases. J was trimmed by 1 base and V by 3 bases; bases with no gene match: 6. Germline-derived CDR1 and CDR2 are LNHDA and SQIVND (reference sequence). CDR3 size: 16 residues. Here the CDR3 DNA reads TGTGCCAGTAGTATCTCTGACAGGGAGAGCAATCAGCCCCAGCATTTT. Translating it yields CASSISDRESNQPQHF.

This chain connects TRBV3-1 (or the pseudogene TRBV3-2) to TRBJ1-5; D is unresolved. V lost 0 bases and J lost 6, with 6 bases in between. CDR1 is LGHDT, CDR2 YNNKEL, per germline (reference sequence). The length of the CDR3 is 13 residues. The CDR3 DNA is TGTGCCAGCAGCCAAGAAGGAGGTCAGCCCCAGCATTTT. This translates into CASSQEGGQPQHF.

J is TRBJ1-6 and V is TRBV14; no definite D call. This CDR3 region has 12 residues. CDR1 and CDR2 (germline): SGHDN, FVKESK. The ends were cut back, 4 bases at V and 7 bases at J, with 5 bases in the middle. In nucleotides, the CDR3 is TGTGCCAGCAGCCGCGGGAATTCACCCCTCCACTTT. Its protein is CASSRGNSPLHF.

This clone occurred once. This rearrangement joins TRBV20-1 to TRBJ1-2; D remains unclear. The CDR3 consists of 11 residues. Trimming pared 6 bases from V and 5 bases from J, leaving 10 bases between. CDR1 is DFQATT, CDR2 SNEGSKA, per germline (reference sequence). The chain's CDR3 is CSARLSYGYTF. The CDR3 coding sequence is TGCAGTGCACGACTATCGTATGGCTACACCTTC.

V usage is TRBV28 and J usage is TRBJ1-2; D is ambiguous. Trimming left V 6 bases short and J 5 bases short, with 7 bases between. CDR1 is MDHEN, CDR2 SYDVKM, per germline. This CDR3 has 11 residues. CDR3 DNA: TGTGCCAGCAGACGGGATTATGGCTACACCTTC. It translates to CASRRDYGYTF.

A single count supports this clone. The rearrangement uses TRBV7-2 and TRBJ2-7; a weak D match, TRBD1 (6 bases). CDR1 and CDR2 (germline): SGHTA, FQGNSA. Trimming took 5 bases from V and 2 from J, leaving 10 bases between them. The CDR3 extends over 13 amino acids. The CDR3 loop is CASSPGQPYEQYF. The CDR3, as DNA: TGTGCCAGCAGCCCCGGACAGCCCTACGAGCAGTACTTC. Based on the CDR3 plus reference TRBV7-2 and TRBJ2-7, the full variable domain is GAGVSQSPSNKVTEKGKDVELRCDPISGHTALYWYRQSLGQGLEFLIYFQGNSAPDKSGLPSDRFSAERTGGSVSTLTIQRTQQEDSAVYLCASSPGQPYEQYFGPGTRLTVT.

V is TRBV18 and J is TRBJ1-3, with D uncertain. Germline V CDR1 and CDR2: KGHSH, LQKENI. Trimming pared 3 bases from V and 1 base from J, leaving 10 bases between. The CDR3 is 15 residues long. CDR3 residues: CASSPAGGSGNTIYF. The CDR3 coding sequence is TGTGCCAGCTCACCCGCCGGAGGGTCTGGAAACACCATATATTTT.

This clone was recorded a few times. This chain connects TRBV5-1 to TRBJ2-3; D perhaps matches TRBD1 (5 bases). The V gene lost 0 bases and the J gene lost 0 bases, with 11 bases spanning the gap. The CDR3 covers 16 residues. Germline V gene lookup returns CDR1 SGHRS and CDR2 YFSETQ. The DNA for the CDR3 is TGCGCCAGCAGCTTGGTTGGGGCGATTAGCACAGATACGCAGTATTTT. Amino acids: CASSLVGAISTDTQYF.

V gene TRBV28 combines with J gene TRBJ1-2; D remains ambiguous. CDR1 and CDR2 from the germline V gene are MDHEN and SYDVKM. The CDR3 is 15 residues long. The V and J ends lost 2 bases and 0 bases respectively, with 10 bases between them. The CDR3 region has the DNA TGTGCCAGCAGTTTAAATGCAGGATCTAACTATGGCTACACCTTC. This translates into CASSLNAGSNYGYTF.

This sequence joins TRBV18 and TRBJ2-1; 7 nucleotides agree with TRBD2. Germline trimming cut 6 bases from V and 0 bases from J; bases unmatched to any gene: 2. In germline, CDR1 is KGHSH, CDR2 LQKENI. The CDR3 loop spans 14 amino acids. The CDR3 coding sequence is TGTGCCAGCTCTAGCGGGTACTCCTACAATGAGCAGTTCTTC. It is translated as CASSSGYSYNEQFF.

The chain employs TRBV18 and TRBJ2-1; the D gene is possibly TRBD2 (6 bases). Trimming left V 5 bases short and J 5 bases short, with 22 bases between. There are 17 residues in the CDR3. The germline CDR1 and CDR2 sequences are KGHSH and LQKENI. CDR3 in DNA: TGTGCCAGCTCAACAAACTCCGGGACTCCTTACAACAATGAGCAGTTCTTC. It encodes CASSTNSGTPYNNEQFF.

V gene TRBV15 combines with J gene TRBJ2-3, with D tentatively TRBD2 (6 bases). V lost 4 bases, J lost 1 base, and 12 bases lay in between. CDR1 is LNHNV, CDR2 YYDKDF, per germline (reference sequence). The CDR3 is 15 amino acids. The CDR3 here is CATSTSIAGTDTQYF. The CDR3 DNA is TGTGCCACCAGCACCAGCATAGCGGGCACAGATACGCAGTATTTT.

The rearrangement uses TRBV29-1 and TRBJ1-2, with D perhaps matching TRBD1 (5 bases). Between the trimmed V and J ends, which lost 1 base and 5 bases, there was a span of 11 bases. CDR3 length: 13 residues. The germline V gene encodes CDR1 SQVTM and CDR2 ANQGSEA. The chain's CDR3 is CSVEGAGPYGYTF. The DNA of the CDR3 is TGCAGCGTTGAAGGGGCAGGGCCATATGGCTACACCTTC.

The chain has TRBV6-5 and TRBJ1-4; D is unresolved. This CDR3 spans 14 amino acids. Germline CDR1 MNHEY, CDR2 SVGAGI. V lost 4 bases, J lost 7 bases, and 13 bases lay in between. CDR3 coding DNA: TGTGCCAGCAGTTCTGGCCGGGTCCGTGAAAAACTGTTTTTT. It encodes CASSSGRVREKLFF.

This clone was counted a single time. CDR3 bases: TGCGCCACCAAGACAGGAGTAGTAGATGAGCAGTTCTTC. Its protein is CATKTGVVDEQFF. This sequence joins TRBV10-1 and TRBJ2-1; weak D call: TRBD1 (6 bases). This CDR3 has 13 residues. The germline gives CDR1 WNHNN, CDR2 SYGVQD (reference sequence). V lost 10 bases to trimming and J lost 8 bases, with 18 bases between them.